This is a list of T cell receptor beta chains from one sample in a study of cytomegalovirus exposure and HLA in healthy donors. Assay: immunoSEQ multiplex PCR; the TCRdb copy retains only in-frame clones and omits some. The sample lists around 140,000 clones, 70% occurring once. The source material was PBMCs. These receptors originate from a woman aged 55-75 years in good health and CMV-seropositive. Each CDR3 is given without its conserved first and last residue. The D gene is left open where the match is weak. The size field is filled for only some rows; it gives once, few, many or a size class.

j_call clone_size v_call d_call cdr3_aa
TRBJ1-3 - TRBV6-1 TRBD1 ASSVGTGVSGNTIY
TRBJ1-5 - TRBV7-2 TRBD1 ASGVGQGGGNQPQH
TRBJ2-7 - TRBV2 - ASSEESRNEQY
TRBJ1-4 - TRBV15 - ATSREARGDEKLF
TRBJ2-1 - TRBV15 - ATSREEESSYNEQF
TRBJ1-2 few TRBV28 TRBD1 ASRTGTGDGYT
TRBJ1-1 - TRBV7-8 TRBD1 ASSPRTGEAF
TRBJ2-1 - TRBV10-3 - AISDTGTYNEQF
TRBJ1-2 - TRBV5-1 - ASPQSGYGYT
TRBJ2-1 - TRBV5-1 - ASRPPAGPRDEQF
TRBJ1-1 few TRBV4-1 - ASSQDRDSRAF
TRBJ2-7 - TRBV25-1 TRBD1 ASRDRVNEQY
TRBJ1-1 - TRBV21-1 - PTGNMNTEAF
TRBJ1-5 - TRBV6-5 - ASRRGDNNQPQH
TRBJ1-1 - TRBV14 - ASSFSRVTEAF
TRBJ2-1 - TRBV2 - ASSVDRSSYNEQF
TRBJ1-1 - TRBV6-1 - ASSEARYEAF
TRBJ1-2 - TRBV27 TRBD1 ASSLSGQNYGYT
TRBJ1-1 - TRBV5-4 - ASSWQGSAEAF
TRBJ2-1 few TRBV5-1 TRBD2 ASSFGLAGGNEQF
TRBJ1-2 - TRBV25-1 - ASSAGYGYT
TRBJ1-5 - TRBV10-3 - ATQGGGYSNQPQH
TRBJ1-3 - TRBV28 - ASRVGGGNSGNTIY
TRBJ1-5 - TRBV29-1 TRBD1 SVIWGQAGNQPQH
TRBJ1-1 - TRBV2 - ASSGTPHTEAF
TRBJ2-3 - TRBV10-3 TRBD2 AIKPGLAGGSTDTQY
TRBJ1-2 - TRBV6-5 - ASSVGRDKNYGYT
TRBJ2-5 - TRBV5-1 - ASGTGGGQETQY
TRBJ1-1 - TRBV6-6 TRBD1 ASSTGDRYYSEAF
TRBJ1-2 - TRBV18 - ASSPVRDYGYT
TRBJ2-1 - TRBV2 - ASSRQLLKGNEQF
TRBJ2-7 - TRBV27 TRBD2 ASSLTGGTLYEQY
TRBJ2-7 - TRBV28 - ASSATGRYEQY
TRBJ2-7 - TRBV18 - ASSPGGRSSYEQY
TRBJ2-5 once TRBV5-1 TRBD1 ASSTGQGARVETQY